A single sample gave rise to the 23 T cell receptor beta chains below, sequenced in a study of early T cells in non-severe SARS-CoV-2 infection. MiXCR, run by TCRdb on the 5' RACE reads, gives a single entry per CDR3 protein. Here the sample spans about 48,000 distinct CDR3 sequences, 6% to 8% being singletons. This sample comprised whole blood, obtained at baseline. The receptors stem from an adult who was a healthcare worker with PCR-confirmed SARS-CoV-2 infection or an uninfected control (not recorded which).

This clonotype was picked up a small number of times. The chain joins TRBV2 to TRBJ1-1; 7 positions agree with TRBD1. The CDR3 consists of 13 residues. The J segment lost 8 bases and the V segment lost 6 bases, leaving 9 bases of the junction unmatched. Germline loops: CDR1 SNHLY, CDR2 FYNNEI. CDR3 DNA: TGTGCCAGCAGCATCTTAGGGGGCCGGGAAGCTTTCTTT. Translated, it gives CASSILGGREAFF.

This clonotype was seen many times. The chain uses TRBV28 and TRBJ2-7, with TRBD1 as a possible D gene (5 bases). CDR3 size: 12 residues. Germline V lookup: CDR1 MDHEN, CDR2 SYDVKM. V lost 7 bases, J lost 5 bases, and 12 bases lay in between. DNA of the CDR3: TGTGCCAGCACCCAGGGAATCCACGAGCAGTACTTC. Amino acids: CASTQGIHEQYF. Looking up the rest from reference TRBV28 and TRBJ2-7 gives the full variable domain: DVKVTQSSRYLVKRTGEKVFLECVQDMDHENMFWYRQDPGLGLRLIYFSYDVKMKEKGDIPEGYSVSREKKERFSLILESASTNQTSMYLCASTQGIHEQYFGPGTRLTVT.

This clonotype has only a few counts. The rearrangement links TRBV7-2 to TRBJ2-5, with D possibly being TRBD1 (5 bases). The CDR3 has 15 residues. Germline V CDR1 and CDR2: SGHTA, FQGNSA. The germline V and J ends were trimmed by 1 base and 5 bases, with 14 bases remaining between them. The DNA for the CDR3 is TGTGCCAGCAGCTTAGGCAGCAGGGTCAGGGAGACCCAGTACTTC. Its translation: CASSLGSRVRETQYF. Using reference TRBV7-2 and TRBJ2-5 for the parts outside the CDR3, the full variable domain is GAGVSQSPSNKVTEKGKDVELRCDPISGHTALYWYRQSLGQGLEFLIYFQGNSAPDKSGLPSDRFSAERTGGSVSTLTIQRTQQEDSAVYLCASSLGSRVRETQYFGPGTRLLVL.

This clonotype was observed a few times. J is TRBJ1-1 and V is TRBV27, with D possibly matching TRBD1 (5 bases). Per the germline V gene, CDR1 is MNHEY and CDR2 is SMNVEV (reference sequence). The length of the CDR3 is 13 residues. The ends were cut back, 4 bases at V and 1 base at J, with 7 bases in the middle. This CDR3 reads CASSYGGNTEAFF. The CDR3 DNA reads TGTGCCAGCAGTTACGGGGGGAACACTGAAGCTTTCTTT.

Many counts were recorded for this clonotype. This rearrangement joins TRBV7-2 to TRBJ1-5; 11 nucleotides align to TRBD1. The junction had 7 bases not matched to a gene; V was cut back by 3 bases and J by 6 bases. The germline CDR1 and CDR2 sequences are SGHTA and FQGNSA. This CDR3 is 16 amino acids long. CDR3 residues: CASSFKGQGEGQPQHF. DNA of the CDR3: TGTGCCAGCAGCTTTAAGGGACAGGGGGAGGGTCAGCCCCAGCATTTT.

This clonotype was detected only a few times. The rearrangement uses TRBV7-9 and TRBJ1-3; the match to TRBD1 covers 8 bases. The CDR3 contains 15 residues. The V segment lost 5 bases and the J segment 4 bases; nucleotides outside the gene matches: 7. Germline CDR1 and CDR2: SEHNR and FQNEAQ (reference sequence). The CDR3 coding sequence is TGTGCCAGCAGCCCGAGGACAGGGACCGGAAACACCATATATTTT. It is translated as CASSPRTGTGNTIYF.

On this clonotype: A much more abundant neighbour one base away suggests this may be a read error. This chain connects TRBV20-1 to TRBJ2-7; tentatively, D is TRBD1 (6 bases). Trimming shortened V by 0 bases and J by 3 bases, and 12 bases separated the two germline ends. The length of the CDR3 is 14 residues. From germline, CDR1 is DFQATT and CDR2 SNEGSKA (reference sequence). CDR3 in DNA: TGCAGTGCTAGAGATCCCAGGGGAATCTACGAGCAGTACTTC. Its translation: CSARDPRGIYEQYF.

This clonotype was seen repeatedly, ten times or more. V and J are TRBV12-3 or TRBV12-4 and TRBJ1-2; no clear D gene. V was cut by 1 base and J by 8 bases, with 14 bases left in between. This CDR3 has 14 amino acids. The CDR3 sequence: CASSLGQRAQGYTF. CDR3 sequence (DNA): TGTGCCAGCAGTTTAGGTCAGAGGGCTCAGGGCTACACCTTC.

The chain uses TRBV28 and TRBJ2-5, with a tentative D call TRBD2 (5 bases). This CDR3 is built from 11 residues. Germline loops: CDR1 MDHEN, CDR2 SYDVKM. The V end lost 8 bases, the J end lost 4 bases, and 8 bases lay between the germline ends. In DNA form, the CDR3 reads TGTGCCAGCCGCGGGCGAGAGACCCAGTACTTC. Protein sequence: CASRGRETQYF.

This clonotype was seen at least ten times. V is TRBV6-1 and J is TRBJ2-7; the match to TRBD2 covers 11 bases. CDR3 length: 16 residues. Per germline, CDR1 MNHNS and CDR2 SASEGT. Trimming at V came to 4 bases and at J to 0 bases, leaving 5 bases not matched to a gene. CDR3 sequence (DNA): TGTGCCAGCAGTGCGCTAGCGGGAGGTACCTCCTACGAGCAGTACTTC. This sequence encodes CASSALAGGTSYEQYF.

This clonotype has a handful of counts. The genes are TRBV11-2 and TRBJ2-7; possibly TRBD1 for D (6 bases). CDR1 and CDR2 from the germline V gene are SGHAT and FQNNGV. The CDR3 extends over 14 amino acids. V was pared by 0 bases and J by 4 bases, with 10 bases between. CDR3 bases: TGTGCCAGCAGCTTAGACAGGGGTTCGTACGAGCAGTACTTC. Translation: CASSLDRGSYEQYF.

This clonotype was detected ten times or more. The chain couples TRBV10-3 to TRBJ1-1, with 7 bases that match TRBD1. CDR3 length: 15 amino acids. V lost 2 bases, J lost 5 bases, and 8 bases stayed unmatched. Per the germline V gene, CDR1 is ENHRY and CDR2 is SYGVKD. The CDR3 region has the DNA TGTGCCATCAGTGAGCGCGGACAGGTTGGAACTGAAGCTTTCTTT. Its protein is CAISERGQVGTEAFF.

This chain uses TRBV7-8 with TRBJ2-1; TRBD2 might be the D (6 bases). CDR3 length: 17 amino acids. The V gene's germline CDR1 is SGHVS and CDR2 FQNEAQ. V lost 1 base and J 0 bases, leaving 13 bases between the germline ends. The CDR3 loop is CASSLEVAASSYNEQFF. In DNA form, the CDR3 reads TGTGCCAGCAGCTTAGAGGTAGCGGCCAGCTCCTACAATGAGCAGTTCTTC.

This clonotype showed up many times. The gene calls are TRBV6-2 or TRBV6-3 and TRBJ1-1; D remains ambiguous. The CDR3 spans 12 residues. Germline CDR1 reads MNHEY; CDR2 reads SVGEGT. V was trimmed by 10 bases and J by 0 bases, leaving 9 bases between them. The CDR3 bases are TGTGCCATCCGGGCCATGAACACTGAAGCTTTCTTT. It encodes CAIRAMNTEAFF.

The chain employs TRBV12-3 or TRBV12-4 and TRBJ1-5; D is unclear. The CDR3 totals 15 residues. Trimming stripped 3 bases from V and 4 bases from J, with 13 bases between. CDR3 in amino acids: CASSFMAGDNQPQHF. The CDR3 DNA reads as TGTGCCAGCAGTTTTATGGCAGGCGATAATCAGCCCCAGCATTTT.

This clonotype occurred many times. The chain combines TRBV21-1 with TRBJ1-5; the table calls TRBD1, which could not be checked here. TRBV21-1 is a known pseudogene. The CDR3 length is 17 residues. The CDR3 sequence is CASSKGGRKPCNQPQHF. The CDR3 region has the DNA TGTGCCAGCAGCAAGGGGGGACGCAAACCGTGCAATCAGCCCCAGCATTTT.

This clonotype was seen more than once but under ten times. The rearrangement uses TRBV7-2 and TRBJ2-1; TRBD2 might be the D (6 bases). V was cut by 5 bases and J by 4 bases, with 12 bases left in between. The CDR3 contains 14 residues. Germline loops: CDR1 SGHTA, CDR2 FQGNSA. CDR3 coding DNA: TGTGCCAGCAGCATCGGGACTTCTTACAATGAGCAGTTCTTC. Translated: CASSIGTSYNEQFF.

This clonotype has a handful of counts. CDR3 sequence reads: CASRLDRAFDYGYTF. In nucleotides, the CDR3 is TGTGCCAGCAGGTTAGACAGGGCGTTTGACTATGGCTACACCTTC. This chain links TRBV5-4 with TRBJ1-2; 7 bases match TRBD1. The CDR3 is 15 amino acids. The ends lost 5 bases at V and 3 bases at J; junction bases unmatched: 10. Looked up from germline, CDR1 is SGHNT and CDR2 is YYREEE (reference sequence).

This clonotype was detected ten times or more. The V and J genes are TRBV29-1 and TRBJ1-5; D gene uncertain. Deletions cut 4 bases from V and 6 bases from J, with 13 bases between. Looked up from germline, CDR1 is SQVTM and CDR2 is ANQGSEA. This CDR3 region has 13 residues. The CDR3 coding sequence is TGCAGCGTTGCTTACGGGAGATCTCAGCCCCAGCATTTT. Its translation: CSVAYGRSQPQHF.

This clonotype was found many times. This rearrangement joins TRBV12-3 or TRBV12-4 to TRBJ1-1; TRBD1 might be the D (5 bases). V was trimmed by 3 bases and J by 10 bases, leaving 21 bases between them. This CDR3 contains 15 residues. CDR3 nucleotides: TGTGCCAGCAGTTTTGGCGTCCAGGGAAGAGTTGGAGCTTTCTTT. Protein: CASSFGVQGRVGAFF.

This clonotype appeared a few times. The chain has TRBV28 and TRBJ1-1, with D unresolved. Trimming pared 5 bases from V and 1 base from J, leaving 8 bases between. This CDR3 region has 13 residues. Germline V CDR1 and CDR2: MDHEN, SYDVKM. The CDR3 nucleotides are TGTGCCAGCAGTCCGAGCTGGAACACTGAAGCTTTCTTT. It specifies CASSPSWNTEAFF.

There are many counts of this clonotype. The chain is built from TRBV29-1 and TRBJ2-5; 7 nucleotides line up with TRBD1. The J segment lost 3 bases and the V segment lost 8 bases, leaving 9 bases of the junction unmatched. The CDR3 has 13 amino acids. Germline CDR1 and CDR2: SQVTM and ANQGSEA. DNA of the CDR3: TGCAGCTCTGACCGGACAGGAAAAGAGACCCAGTACTTC. Translating gives CSSDRTGKETQYF.

In the case of this clonotype: This sequence may be a read error, since a much larger clone differs from it by one base. The genes are TRBV12-3 or TRBV12-4 and TRBJ1-2; 8 bases are a match to TRBD1. The CDR3 totals 14 residues. The CDR3 spells CVSSTSGTGYGYTF. CDR3 nucleotide sequence: TGTGTCAGCAGTACTTCCGGGACAGGCTATGGCTACACCTTC.